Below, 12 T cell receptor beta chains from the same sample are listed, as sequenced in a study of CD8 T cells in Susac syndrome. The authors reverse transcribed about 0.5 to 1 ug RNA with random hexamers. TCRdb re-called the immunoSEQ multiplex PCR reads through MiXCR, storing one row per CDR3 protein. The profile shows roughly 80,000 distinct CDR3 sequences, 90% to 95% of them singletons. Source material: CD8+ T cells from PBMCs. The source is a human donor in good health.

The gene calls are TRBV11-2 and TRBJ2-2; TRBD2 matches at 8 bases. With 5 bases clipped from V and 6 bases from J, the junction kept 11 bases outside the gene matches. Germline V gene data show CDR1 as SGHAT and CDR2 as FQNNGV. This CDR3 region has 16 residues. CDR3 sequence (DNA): TGTGCCAGCAGCCCCCGGGTAGCGGGAATGCCCGGGGAGCTGTTTTTT. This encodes CASSPRVAGMPGELFF.

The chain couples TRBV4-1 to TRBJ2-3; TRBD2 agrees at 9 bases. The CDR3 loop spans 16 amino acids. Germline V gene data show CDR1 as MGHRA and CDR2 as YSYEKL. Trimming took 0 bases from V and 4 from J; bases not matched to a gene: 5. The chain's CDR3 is CASSQEGGRASDTQYF. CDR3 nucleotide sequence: TGCGCCAGCAGCCAAGAAGGCGGGAGGGCCTCAGATACGCAGTATTTT.

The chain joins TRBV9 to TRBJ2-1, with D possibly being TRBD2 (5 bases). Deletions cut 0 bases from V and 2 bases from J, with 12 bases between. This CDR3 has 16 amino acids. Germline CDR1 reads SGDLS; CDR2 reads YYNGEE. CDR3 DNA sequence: TGTGCCAGCAGCGTAGCCGGGGTCGGACCCTACAATGAGCAGTTCTTC. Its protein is CASSVAGVGPYNEQFF.

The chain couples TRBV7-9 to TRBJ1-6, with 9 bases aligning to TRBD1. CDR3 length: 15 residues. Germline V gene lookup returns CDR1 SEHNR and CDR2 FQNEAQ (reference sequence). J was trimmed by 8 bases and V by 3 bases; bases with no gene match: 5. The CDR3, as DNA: TGTGCCAGCAGCTTTTCCGGGACAGGGTATTCACCCCTCCACTTT. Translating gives CASSFSGTGYSPLHF.

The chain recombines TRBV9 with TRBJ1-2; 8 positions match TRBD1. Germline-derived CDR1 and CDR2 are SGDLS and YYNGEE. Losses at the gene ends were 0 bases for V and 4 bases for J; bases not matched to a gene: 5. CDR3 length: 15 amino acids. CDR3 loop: CASSVDSGGVYGYTF. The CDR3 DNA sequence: TGTGCCAGCAGCGTAGATTCAGGGGGCGTCTATGGCTACACCTTC.

In DNA, the CDR3 is TGCGCCAGCAGCCAAGGAGCCGGCACCAACAATGAGCAGTTCTTC. It codes for CASSQGAGTNNEQFF. V gene TRBV4-1 combines with J gene TRBJ2-1; no reliable D call. The CDR3 is 15 residues long. Per germline, CDR1 MGHRA and CDR2 YSYEKL. V shed 1 base and J shed 5 bases, with 12 bases lying between them.

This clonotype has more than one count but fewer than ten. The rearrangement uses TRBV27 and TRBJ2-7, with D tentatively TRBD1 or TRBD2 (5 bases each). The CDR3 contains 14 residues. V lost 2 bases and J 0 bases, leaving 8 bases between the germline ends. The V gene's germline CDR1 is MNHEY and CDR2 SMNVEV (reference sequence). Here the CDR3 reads CASSLTGASYEQYF. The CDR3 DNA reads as TGTGCCAGCAGTTTAACCGGGGCCTCCTACGAGCAGTACTTC.

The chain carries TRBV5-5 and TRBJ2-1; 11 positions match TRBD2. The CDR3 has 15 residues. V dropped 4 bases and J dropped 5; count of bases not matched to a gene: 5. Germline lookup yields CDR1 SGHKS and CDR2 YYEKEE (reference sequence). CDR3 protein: CASSPGLAVNNEQFF. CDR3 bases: TGTGCCAGCAGCCCGGGACTAGCGGTAAACAATGAGCAGTTCTTC.

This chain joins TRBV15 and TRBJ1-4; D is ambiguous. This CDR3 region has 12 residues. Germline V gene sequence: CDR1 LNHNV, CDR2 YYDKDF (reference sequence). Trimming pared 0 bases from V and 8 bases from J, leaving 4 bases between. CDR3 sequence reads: CATSRENEKLFF. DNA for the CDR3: TGTGCCACCAGCAGAGAAAACGAAAAACTGTTTTTT.

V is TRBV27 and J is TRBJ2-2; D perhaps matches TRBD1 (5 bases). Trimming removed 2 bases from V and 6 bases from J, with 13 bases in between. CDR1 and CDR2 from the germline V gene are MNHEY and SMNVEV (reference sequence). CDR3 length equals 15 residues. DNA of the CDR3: TGTGCCAGCAGTTTACTACAGGCCCATGCCGGGGAGCTGTTTTTT. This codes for CASSLLQAHAGELFF.

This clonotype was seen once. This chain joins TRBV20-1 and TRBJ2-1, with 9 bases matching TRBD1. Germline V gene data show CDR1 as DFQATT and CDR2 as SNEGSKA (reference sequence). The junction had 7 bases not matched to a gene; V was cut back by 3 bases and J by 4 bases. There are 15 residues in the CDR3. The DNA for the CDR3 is TGCAGTGCTAGTAGACAGGGGGTGACTTACAATGAGCAGTTCTTC. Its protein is CSASRQGVTYNEQFF.

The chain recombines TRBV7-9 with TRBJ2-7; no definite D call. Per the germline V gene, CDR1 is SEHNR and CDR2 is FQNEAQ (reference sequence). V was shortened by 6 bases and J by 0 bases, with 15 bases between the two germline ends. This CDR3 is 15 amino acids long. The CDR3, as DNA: TGTGCCAGCAGTCCAGTCAATAGTCCCTCCTACGAGCAGTACTTC. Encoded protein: CASSPVNSPSYEQYF.